The 17 T cell receptor beta chains presented below share a single source sample, sequenced in a study of beta chain features in type 1 diabetes. The study reverse transcribed the entire isolated RNA, so it sequenced expressed TCRB transcripts. Data came from immunoSEQ multiplex PCR; TCRdb stores just in-frame clones and leaves some out. The sample carries under 500,000 clones, approximately 30% recorded once. The source material was naive CD4+ T cells from blood. The receptors stem from a man younger than 30 in good health.

V usage is TRBV4-1 and J usage is TRBJ2-5; D remains ambiguous. Trimming stripped 1 base from V and 5 bases from J, with 8 bases between. CDR1 and CDR2 from the germline V gene are MGHRA and YSYEKL. The CDR3 contains 13 residues. This CDR3 reads CASSQAGRETQYF. For the CDR3, the DNA is TGCGCCAGCAGCCAAGCAGGTCGGGAGACCCAGTACTTC.

The V and J genes are TRBV5-1 and TRBJ2-7; perhaps D is TRBD1 or TRBD2 (5 bases each). Germline CDR1 and CDR2: SGHRS and YFSETQ. The V gene lost 2 bases and the J gene lost 2 bases, with 14 bases spanning the gap. The CDR3 contains 15 residues. The CDR3 reads CASSLVSRDAYEQYF. CDR3 nucleotides: TGCGCCAGCAGCTTAGTGTCCCGGGACGCCTACGAGCAGTACTTC.

The chain carries TRBV30 and TRBJ2-7; 8 nucleotides agree with TRBD1. The length of the CDR3 is 14 residues. J lost 5 bases, V lost 1 base, and 7 bases had no gene match. Germline V gene data show CDR1 as GTSNPN and CDR2 as SVGIG (reference sequence). The CDR3 DNA is TGTGCCTGGAGTGGAGGGACAGGCGCTCACGAGCAGTACTTC. Protein: CAWSGGTGAHEQYF.

This clone was counted only a few times. The chain is built from TRBV10-3 and TRBJ1-2; 7 nucleotides line up with TRBD1. This CDR3 is built from 14 residues. With 4 bases clipped from V and 2 bases from J, the junction kept 4 bases outside the gene matches. Germline V gene sequence: CDR1 ENHRY, CDR2 SYGVKD. CDR3 in amino acids: CAISGDRLNYGYTF. The CDR3 nucleotides read TGTGCCATCAGTGGGGACAGACTCAACTATGGCTACACCTTC.

This clone was counted a few times. Other DNA sequences in the sample encode the same CDR3. The rearrangement uses TRBV30 and TRBJ2-7, with D perhaps TRBD1 or TRBD2 (5 bases each). Germline-derived CDR1 and CDR2 are GTSNPN and SVGIG (reference sequence). The CDR3 totals 13 residues. V was trimmed by 0 bases and J by 2 bases, leaving 8 bases between them. The CDR3 DNA sequence: TGTGCCTGGAGTGTAGAGGGACCCTACGAGCAGTACTTC. Translation gives CAWSVEGPYEQYF.

In its sample, this clone was seen a few times. The chain employs TRBV7-2 and TRBJ2-1, with D possibly matching TRBD2 (5 bases). This CDR3 has 14 amino acids. Trimming pared 7 bases from V and 2 bases from J, leaving 12 bases between. The germline V gene has CDR1 SGHTA and CDR2 FQGNSA. CDR3 bases: TGTGCCAGCAACACGGCGGGCCCCTACAATGAGCAGTTCTTC. It codes for CASNTAGPYNEQFF.

Details on this clone: This specimen includes other DNA sequences encoding the same CDR3. The gene calls are TRBV20-1 and TRBJ2-5, with D hard to call. Germline loops: CDR1 DFQATT, CDR2 SNEGSKA (reference sequence). The CDR3 covers 11 residues. V was cut by 2 bases and J by 5 bases, with 6 bases left in between. The CDR3 region is CSARSGETQYF. CDR3 bases: TGCAGTGCTAGAAGTGGGGAGACCCAGTACTTC.

The gene calls are TRBV28 and TRBJ2-4; the D is unclear. The CDR3 spans 13 residues. CDR1 is MDHEN and CDR2 is SYDVKM in the germline V gene. V dropped 6 bases and J dropped 2 bases, with 8 bases sitting between them. The CDR3 DNA reads as TGTGCCAGCAGCACGAGTCCCAAAAACATTCAGTACTTC. This encodes CASSTSPKNIQYF.

This clone was counted only a few times. The sample holds other DNA sequences that translate to the same CDR3. The V call is TRBV29-1, the J call TRBJ2-1; possibly TRBD2 for D (5 bases). Trimming took 5 bases from V and 4 from J, leaving 6 bases between them. The CDR3 contains 11 residues. Germline CDR1 reads SQVTM; CDR2 reads ANQGSEA. The DNA of the CDR3 is TGCAGCGTTACTAGTTACAATGAGCAGTTCTTC. As protein: CSVTSYNEQFF.

The V call is TRBV12-2, the J call TRBJ2-7; the table's D call of TRBD2 was not tested on the DNA. TRBV12-2 constitutes a pseudogene. The CDR3 sequence is 16 residues long. The CDR3 here is CASRLARLAGGREQYF. The CDR3, as DNA: TGTGCAAGTCGCTTAGCCCGACTAGCGGGAGGGAGAGAGCAGTACTTC.

This sequence joins TRBV30 and TRBJ1-4; D is undetermined. CDR1 is GTSNPN, CDR2 SVGIG, per germline (reference sequence). Deletions cut 2 bases from V and 4 bases from J, with 8 bases between. The CDR3 extends over 13 amino acids. CDR3 bases: TGTGCCTGGAGTAGGCGGTTTAATGAAAAACTGTTTTTT. Translation gives CAWSRRFNEKLFF.

The chain couples TRBV6-1 to TRBJ2-2, with 8 bases identical to TRBD2. This CDR3 comprises 13 residues. V lost 8 bases to trimming and J lost 6 bases; unmatched junction nucleotides: 5. CDR1 is MNHNS, CDR2 SASEGT, per germline. The CDR3 loop is CASRGTRAGELFF. CDR3 nucleotide sequence: TGTGCCAGCCGTGGGACTAGAGCCGGGGAGCTGTTTTTT.

This chain joins TRBV19 and TRBJ1-1; D call uncertain. The V end lost 0 bases, the J end lost 4 bases, and 6 bases lay between the germline ends. CDR1 and CDR2 (germline): LNHDA, SQIVND (reference sequence). This CDR3 is 13 amino acids long. DNA for the CDR3: TGTGCCAGTAGTATAGAGCTGGTCACTGAAGCTTTCTTT. Its protein product is CASSIELVTEAFF.

This clone was counted between two and nine times. The V and J genes are TRBV2 and TRBJ2-3, with D possibly matching TRBD1 (6 bases). Trimming shortened V by 3 bases and J by 6 bases, and 13 bases separated the two germline ends. This CDR3 is built from 14 residues. CDR1 SNHLY and CDR2 FYNNEI come from the germline V gene. CDR3 in amino acids: CASSDQGRLDTQYF. The CDR3 region has the DNA TGTGCCAGCAGTGACCAGGGGCGATTGGATACGCAGTATTTT.

This clone was observed a few times. CDR3 sequence (DNA): TGTGCCAGCAGCCAAGATCGGTCCGGGGCTACCTACAATGAGCAGTTCTTC. This gives the protein CASSQDRSGATYNEQFF. This chain links TRBV4-2 with TRBJ2-1; possibly TRBD1 or TRBD2 for D (5 bases each). V was pared by 0 bases and J by 2 bases, with 14 bases between. The CDR3 has 17 residues. Germline V gene sequence: CDR1 LGHNA, CDR2 YNFKEQ.

This clone was picked up a small number of times. The chain carries TRBV9 and TRBJ2-1; no definite D call. Trimming pared 4 bases from V and 4 bases from J, leaving 15 bases between. This CDR3 comprises 15 residues. The germline gives CDR1 SGDLS, CDR2 YYNGEE. CDR3 DNA: TGTGCCAGCAGCCCCTATTCGGGTTCGTACAATGAGCAGTTCTTC. This translates into CASSPYSGSYNEQFF.

The chain combines TRBV7-9 with TRBJ2-3, with D possibly TRBD2 on 5 matching bases. The CDR3 is 17 residues long. The germline V gene has CDR1 SEHNR and CDR2 FQNEAQ (reference sequence). V was clipped by 2 bases and J by 5 bases, with 20 bases between them. CDR3 sequence reads: CASSLRMGDLHGDTQYF. CDR3 in DNA: TGTGCCAGCAGCTTAAGAATGGGAGATTTACATGGAGATACGCAGTATTTT.